The sequence of this TCR beta chain was determined in a study of blood T cell repertoires in COVID-19 (dated by TCRdb to 2020 to 2021). Regarding the complete study: Samples covering the acute and convalescent phases of COVID-19 were provided by collaborators in the United States, Italy and Spain. The dataset comprised deeply sampled blood TCRbeta repertoires from subjects exposed to, actively infected with, or recovered from COVID-19. HLA class I and class II types, where available, came from metadata supplied by the sample provider rather than from assay-based typing. Sample metadata almost always included a de-identified subject ID, COVID-19 status, age in years and sex. The repertoires were made available in a free public database intended to serve as a resource for research on the immune response to SARS-CoV-2. The samples were drawn from the first 160 participants of the ongoing ImmuneRACE study and from over a thousand subjects provided by 6 global collaborators. The material from the prospective study consisted of cDNA or gDNA derived from T cells, B-cell-depleted T cells, or PBMCs. Broader findings and caveats from the paper: How much clinical and demographic metadata was included differed by source and by participant, and the metadata was provided uncurated.

TCRbeta CDR3 regions were amplified from genomic DNA using the immunoSEQ Assay, a bias-controlled multiplex PCR. The paper's processing steps were these. The number of nucleated cells in each sample was estimated by amplification of reference gene primers within the assay. To quantify the absolute abundance of each unique TCRbeta CDR3 rearrangement, sequence reads were collapsed and filtered. For each sample, productive Simpson clonality was calculated as the square root of Simpson's diversity index over productive rearrangements. As stored in TCRdb, this immuneACCESS dataset retains in-frame rearrangements with V and J assigned. A fraction of the clones does not appear; measured against another copy, unresolved V genes explain less than half of the discrepancy, and the remainder lacks a known reason. V and J calls and clone size follow that table, whereas D and trimming were derived from the DNA. Recorded for this sample are around 120,000 clones; about 79% of them occurred a single time. The biggest ten clones account for 2% to 2.5% of the sample.

The collaborating institutions used their own protocols to collect whole blood in K2EDTA tubes. For TCRbeta analysis, collaborator samples were shipped as frozen whole blood, as isolated PBMCs, or as DNA extracted from either sample type. A word on this clone: Which antigen it targets is not known. There are no base qualities to consult, and no much larger clone falls within one base.

The source of this sequence is a man in his 70s with acute or convalescent COVID-19. Material: peripheral blood.

The DNA sequence is given as TGTGCCAGCAGTTCAGTCGATGGCTACACCTTC. Its product reads: CASSSVDGYTF. In this chain, TRBV6-5 is recombined with TRBJ1-2; the D segment cannot be called with confidence. The CDR3, from cysteine to phenylalanine, totals 11 residues. The only DNA kept is the CDR3, 33 bases in frame from the first base. Per the germline V gene, MNHEY is the CDR1 and SVGAGI is the CDR2. V is shortened by 4 bases, J by 6 bases, and the region joining them spans 6 bases.